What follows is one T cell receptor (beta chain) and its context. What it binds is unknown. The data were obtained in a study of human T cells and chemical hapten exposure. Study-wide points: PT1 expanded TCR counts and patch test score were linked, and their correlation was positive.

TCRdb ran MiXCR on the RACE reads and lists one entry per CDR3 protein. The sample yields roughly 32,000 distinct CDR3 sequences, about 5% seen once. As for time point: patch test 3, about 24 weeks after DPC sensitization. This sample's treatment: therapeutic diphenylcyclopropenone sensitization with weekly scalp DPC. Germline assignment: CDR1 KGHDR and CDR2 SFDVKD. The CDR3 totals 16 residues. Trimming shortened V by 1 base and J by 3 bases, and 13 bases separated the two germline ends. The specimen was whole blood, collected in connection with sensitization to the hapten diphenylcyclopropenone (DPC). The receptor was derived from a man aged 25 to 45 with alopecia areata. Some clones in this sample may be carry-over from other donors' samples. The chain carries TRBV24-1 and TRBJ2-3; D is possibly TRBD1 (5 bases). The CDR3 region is CATSDFEDMGTDTQYF. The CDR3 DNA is TGTGCCACCAGTGATTTTGAGGACATGGGGACAGATACGCAGTATTTT.